These 29 T cell receptor beta chains were sequenced from one sample in a study of shared clonotypes between healthy human individuals. Profiling relied on immunoSEQ multiplex PCR, and the TCRdb table lists in-frame clones only, not all of them. The sample has 950,000 to 1,300,000 clones; more than 65% are singletons. The source material was memory CD4+ T cells sorted from blood. Subset reported: CD45RA-negative fraction. The source is a young man in good health.

V is TRBV27 and J is TRBJ2-2, with TRBD2 matching over 11 bases. There are 15 residues in the CDR3. V shed 7 bases, J shed 6 bases, and the junction held 7 bases outside the gene matches. Germline CDR1 is MNHEY and CDR2 is SMNVEV (reference sequence). CDR3 protein: CASKTSGSLSGELFF. CDR3 sequence (DNA): TGTGCCAGCAAAACTAGCGGGAGTTTATCCGGGGAGCTGTTTTTT.

For this clone: Other DNA sequences in the same sample also yield this CDR3. The chain combines TRBV19 with TRBJ1-6; D might be TRBD1 (5 bases). This CDR3 region has 12 residues. Germline assignment: CDR1 LNHDA and CDR2 SQIVND (reference sequence). Trimming shortened V by 6 bases and J by 7 bases, and 7 bases separated the two germline ends. The CDR3 reads CASRSGNSPLHF. The CDR3 DNA sequence: TGTGCCAGTAGATCAGGGAATTCACCCCTCCACTTT.

This chain connects TRBV6-5 to TRBJ1-2, with no clear D. The CDR3 spans 13 residues. Germline V CDR1 and CDR2: MNHEY, SVGAGI. With 6 bases removed from V and 8 bases from J, the gap between germline ends came to 16 bases. CDR3 DNA sequence: TGTGCCAGCAGAAACAAGGGAGGACGGGGCTACACCTTC. Translating it yields CASRNKGGRGYTF.

The rearrangement links TRBV6-1 to TRBJ2-2; D gene unclear. CDR1 and CDR2 from the germline V gene are MNHNS and SASEGT. V lost 4 bases and J 5 bases, leaving 8 bases between the germline ends. This CDR3 region has 13 residues. CDR3 amino acids: CASSVHLTGELFF. Written as DNA, the CDR3 is TGTGCCAGCAGTGTTCACCTAACCGGGGAGCTGTTTTTT.

The V gene is TRBV6-1, the J gene TRBJ1-5; the D is unclear. This CDR3 spans 16 amino acids. Per the germline V gene, CDR1 is MNHNS and CDR2 is SASEGT. Deletions cut 2 bases from V and 0 bases from J, with 11 bases between. CDR3 in amino acids: CASSEMSAYSNQPQHF. The CDR3 DNA reads TGTGCCAGCAGTGAAATGTCGGCTTATAGCAATCAGCCCCAGCATTTT.

CDR3 DNA: TGTGCCAGCAGCGCCACCTGGGGGGGCGGTGGAAACACCATATATTTT. It specifies CASSATWGGGGNTIYF. This rearrangement joins TRBV9 to TRBJ1-3; D perhaps matches TRBD1 (6 bases). Trimming removed 3 bases from V and 3 bases from J, with 16 bases in between. This CDR3 spans 16 amino acids. Germline V gives CDR1 SGDLS, CDR2 YYNGEE.

The gene calls are TRBV10-1 and TRBJ2-3, with TRBD1 matching 7 bases. V dropped 2 bases and J dropped 2; count of bases not matched to a gene: 4. The CDR3 contains 15 residues. The germline gives CDR1 WNHNN, CDR2 SYGVQD (reference sequence). CDR3 nucleotide sequence: TGCGCCAGCAGTGAGGGGGACAGATTCACAGATACGCAGTATTTT. Translating gives CASSEGDRFTDTQYF.

The rearrangement uses TRBV28 and TRBJ1-4, with D unclear. CDR3 length equals 13 residues. CDR1 and CDR2 (germline): MDHEN, SYDVKM. Trimming left V 4 bases short and J 4 bases short, with 7 bases between. The DNA of the CDR3 is TGTGCCAGCAGTTCCCTTGTTAATGAAAAACTGTTTTTT. Protein product: CASSSLVNEKLFF.

This chain links TRBV21-1 with TRBJ1-5. TRBV21-1 is a known pseudogene. This CDR3 contains 16 residues. The CDR3 nucleotides are TGTGCCAGCAGCAAACGGCACCGCTTTCGGGATCAGCCCCAGCATTTT. As protein: CASSKRHRFRDQPQHF.

The V gene is TRBV28, the J gene TRBJ1-4; no definite D call. The CDR3 consists of 12 residues. Germline loops: CDR1 MDHEN, CDR2 SYDVKM. Trimming stripped 2 bases from V and 14 bases from J, with 12 bases between. DNA of the CDR3: TGTGCCAGCAGTTTAGCGGATTTACGGCTGTTTTTT. It is translated as CASSLADLRLFF.

The chain uses TRBV2 and TRBJ1-4, with D possibly being TRBD1 (6 bases). V lost 5 bases, J lost 0 bases, and 10 bases lay in between. Germline CDR1 and CDR2: SNHLY and FYNNEI. This CDR3 has 15 residues. CDR3 loop: CASSFHRATNEKLFF. The CDR3, as DNA: TGTGCCAGCAGTTTTCACAGGGCAACTAATGAAAAACTGTTTTTT.

This clone was detected once. This sample includes further DNA sequences coding for the same CDR3. V gene TRBV2 combines with J gene TRBJ2-5; D gene ambiguous. The CDR3 is made up of 13 amino acids. Trimming removed 4 bases from V and 2 bases from J, with 8 bases in between. Germline V gives CDR1 SNHLY, CDR2 FYNNEI. For the CDR3, the DNA is TGTGCCAGCAGTGTTGGACGACAAGAGACCCAGTACTTC. This gives the protein CASSVGRQETQYF.

A few counts support this clone. The V call is TRBV4-2, the J call TRBJ1-5; 8 bases line up with TRBD1. This CDR3 comprises 16 residues. Per germline, CDR1 LGHNA and CDR2 YNFKEQ. V shed 4 bases and J 0 bases; nucleotides not matched to a gene: 5. CDR3 residues: CASSRETGDSNQPQHF. CDR3 bases: TGTGCCAGCAGCCGAGAGACAGGGGATAGCAATCAGCCCCAGCATTTT.

V and J are TRBV11-2 and TRBJ2-7, with 14 bases that match TRBD2. V shed 7 bases and J 6 bases; nucleotides not matched to a gene: 5. CDR3 length: 14 residues. The germline V gene has CDR1 SGHAT and CDR2 FQNNGV. The CDR3, as DNA: TGTGCCAGCACCCCGGGACTAGCGGGAGTCGAGCAGTACTTC. It translates to CASTPGLAGVEQYF.

This chain uses TRBV5-1 with TRBJ2-1; 10 bases line up with TRBD1. V trimming: 4 bases; J trimming: 3 bases; junction bases outside the gene matches: 10. Looked up from germline, CDR1 is SGHRS and CDR2 is YFSETQ. CDR3 length equals 17 residues. The CDR3 region is CASSPGFGTGDYNEQFF. CDR3 coding DNA: TGCGCCAGCAGCCCGGGGTTCGGGACAGGGGACTACAATGAGCAGTTCTTC.

V and J are TRBV2 and TRBJ2-1, with TRBD2 as a possible D gene (6 bases). CDR1 and CDR2 (germline): SNHLY, FYNNEI. The CDR3 runs to 12 residues. V was clipped by 4 bases and J by 14 bases, with 15 bases between them. DNA of the CDR3: TGTGCCAGCAGTGTATTGGCGGGAAGTGAGTTCTTC. It is translated as CASSVLAGSEFF.

This clone showed up just once. The rearrangement joins TRBV19 to TRBJ2-7, with a tentative D call TRBD1 (6 bases). The CDR3 runs 18 residues. Trimming took 0 bases from V and 2 from J, leaving 20 bases between them. Per germline, CDR1 LNHDA and CDR2 SQIVND (reference sequence). The CDR3 DNA is TGTGCCAGTAGTATAGATTATGCCCCACGGACAGCAACCTACGAGCAGTACTTC. It is translated as CASSIDYAPRTATYEQYF.

This clone was observed a few times. The chain couples TRBV7-9 to TRBJ2-7; possibly TRBD2 for D (6 bases). The germline V gene encodes CDR1 SEHNR and CDR2 FQNEAQ (reference sequence). Trimming cost V 3 bases and J 3 bases, with 18 bases left between them. This CDR3 spans 16 amino acids. CDR3 amino acids: CASSFSARGLSYEQYF. In DNA form, the CDR3 reads TGTGCCAGCAGCTTTTCCGCCCGGGGACTCAGCTACGAGCAGTACTTC.

V usage is TRBV5-1 and J usage is TRBJ2-3; 7 bases align to TRBD1. CDR1 is SGHRS and CDR2 is YFSETQ in the germline V gene. The CDR3 loop spans 14 amino acids. J was trimmed by 6 bases and V by 2 bases; bases with no gene match: 6. The CDR3 nucleotides read TGCGCCAGCAGCTTATTCGACAGGGCGGATACGCAGTATTTT. Protein: CASSLFDRADTQYF.

The gene calls are TRBV10-2 and TRBJ2-5, with 10 nucleotides matching TRBD2. This CDR3 comprises 14 residues. Per germline, CDR1 WSHSY and CDR2 SAAADI. Trimming took 7 bases from V and 4 from J; bases not matched to a gene: 6. The CDR3 here is CASTATSGIETQYF. The DNA for the CDR3 is TGCGCCAGCACCGCTACTAGCGGGATAGAGACCCAGTACTTC.

The chain combines TRBV7-8 with TRBJ1-1; weak D call: TRBD1 (5 bases). Germline CDR1 reads SGHVS; CDR2 reads FQNEAQ. V shed 4 bases and J shed 1 base, with 10 bases lying between them. The CDR3 has 14 amino acids. The CDR3: CASSYGRENTEAFF. Here the CDR3 DNA reads TGTGCCAGCAGCTACGGCAGGGAGAACACTGAAGCTTTCTTT.

The V and J genes are TRBV27 and TRBJ1-5, with 10 bases lining up with TRBD1. Germline lookup yields CDR1 MNHEY and CDR2 SMNVEV (reference sequence). The CDR3 runs 14 residues. The trim removed 5 bases at V and 6 bases at J, leaving 4 bases unmatched. In DNA form, the CDR3 reads TGTGCCAGCAGTCCGACAGGGGGCGCTCAGCCCCAGCATTTT. It specifies CASSPTGGAQPQHF.

The CDR3 nucleotides read TGCGCCAGCAGCTTGGCCTCCACTGAAGCTTTCTTT. It is translated as CASSLASTEAFF. The chain carries TRBV5-1 and TRBJ1-1, with D hard to call. Looked up from germline, CDR1 is SGHRS and CDR2 is YFSETQ. The CDR3 extends over 12 amino acids. V lost 0 bases and J 4 bases, leaving 4 bases between the germline ends.

A remark on this clone: Other DNA sequences within the sample encode an identical CDR3. V usage is TRBV5-1 and J usage is TRBJ2-5, with D maybe TRBD1 (5 bases). This CDR3 is built from 14 residues. Trimming pared 0 bases from V and 4 bases from J, leaving 10 bases between. Germline V gives CDR1 SGHRS, CDR2 YFSETQ. For the CDR3, the DNA is TGCGCCAGCAGCTTGGCTGGGCAGGGAGAGACCCAGTACTTC. The encoded protein is CASSLAGQGETQYF.

This sequence joins TRBV6-5 and TRBJ2-5; the D is unclear. CDR1 is MNHEY and CDR2 is SVGAGI in the germline V gene. V was shortened by 2 bases and J by 13 bases, with 14 bases between the two germline ends. The CDR3 is 12 residues long. The CDR3 region is CASSYHRALWYF. DNA of the CDR3: TGTGCCAGCAGTTACCACCGGGCCCTTTGGTACTTC.

CDR3 nucleotide sequence: TGTGCCAGCAGTTCTCGGGGGGATACGCAGTATTTT. It is translated as CASSSRGDTQYF. The rearrangement links TRBV27 to TRBJ2-3, with D perhaps matching TRBD2 (6 bases). The V end was cut by 4 bases, the J end by 6 bases, with 8 bases between. Germline assignment: CDR1 MNHEY and CDR2 SMNVEV (reference sequence). The CDR3 has 12 residues.

The chain carries TRBV6-5 and TRBJ2-1; 8 bases line up with TRBD2. The J segment lost 8 bases and the V segment lost 10 bases, leaving 10 bases of the junction unmatched. Germline CDR1 reads MNHEY; CDR2 reads SVGAGI. CDR3 length equals 13 residues. CDR3 bases: TGTGCCACCCTAGCGGGCGCAGGTGATGAGCAGTTCTTC. As protein: CATLAGAGDEQFF.

The table lists this clone with a count of one. This chain uses TRBV7-2 with TRBJ2-5; maybe TRBD2 (6 bases). Germline V gives CDR1 SGHTA, CDR2 FQGNSA. The V gene lost 5 bases and the J gene lost 2 bases, with 12 bases spanning the gap. This CDR3 is 14 amino acids long. The CDR3 region is CASSPLGGQETQYF. The CDR3, as DNA: TGTGCCAGCAGCCCCCTCGGGGGACAAGAGACCCAGTACTTC.

The V gene is TRBV4-1, the J gene TRBJ1-2; D not resolved. The CDR3 consists of 15 residues. V was shortened by 3 bases and J by 7 bases, with 18 bases between the two germline ends. The germline CDR1 and CDR2 sequences are MGHRA and YSYEKL. The CDR3 bases are TGCGCCAGCAGCCAGACCCAGCTCGTGATGGGTGGCTACACCTTC. It encodes CASSQTQLVMGGYTF.